This paragraph covers one TCR beta chain sequence. Sequencing targeted expressed TCRB transcripts, as all isolated RNA had been reverse transcribed. TCRdb's copy holds only in-frame clones and misses some; the assay was immunoSEQ multiplex PCR. Of some 410,000 clones in the sample, 9.5% to 12% were seen once. The sample comes from a study of beta chain features in type 1 diabetes. Study at large: The study found patients and healthy donors alike in age, gender and cell yields. Examination spanned 90 million to 140 million sorted cells from all samples.

Heparinised blood was drawn once per donor, averaging around 110 mL. Trimming cost V 0 bases and J 5 bases; bases outside gene matches: 7. CDR3 length: 15 residues. Germline CDR1 and CDR2: SGHRS and YFSETQ. Sequencing was carried out using naive CD4+ T cells from blood. The receptor comes from a woman between 18 and 29 years old in good health. The chain has TRBV5-1 and TRBJ2-5, with 7 positions matching TRBD1. The CDR3 sequence is CASSLADRDGETQYF. CDR3 nucleotide sequence: TGCGCCAGCAGCTTGGCAGACAGGGATGGTGAGACCCAGTACTTC.